This T cell receptor (beta chain) is drawn from a study of blood T cells in healthy people across ages. The CDR3 is 14 amino acids. Germline V lookup: CDR1 MNHEY, CDR2 SVGAGI. The junction had 4 bases not matched to a gene; V was cut back by 5 bases and J by 3 bases. The authors ran a second PCR of about 6 to 11 cycles using a sample-barcoded 5' primer and a J-beta primer mix. Via MiXCR, TCRdb re-called the 5' RACE reads, giving one row per CDR3 protein. Of 1.5 million to 2 million distinct CDR3 sequences listed, roughly 50% are singletons. This rearrangement joins TRBV6-5 to TRBJ2-5, with 9 bases aligning to TRBD1. Material: blood. The source of this sequence is a middle-aged woman in good health. CDR3 residues: CASSDRGRKETQYF. The CDR3 region has the DNA TGTGCCAGCAGTGACAGGGGGAGGAAAGAGACCCAGTACTTC.